The 17 T cell receptor beta chains below come from one sample, sequenced in a study of T cell clusters in autoimmune cytopenias. Roughly 40,000 genome equivalents of blood DNA were amplified for TRB. TRB rearrangements were amplified by touch-down multiplex PCR with mixed TRB-A/B primers. TCRdb re-called the multiplex PCR reads and gives one entry per CDR3 protein, without DNA. This sample's table has about 15,000 distinct CDR3 sequences. The sample also formed part of further work on T cell repertoires in aging, cancer and after chemotherapy.

The sample taken for sequencing was peripheral blood. The receptor source for this set is a human donor in good health.

The V and J genes are TRBV6-5 and TRBJ1-2. The CDR3 is 13 amino acids. Germline V gene data show CDR1 as MNHEY and CDR2 as SVGAGI. The CDR3 sequence: CASRDPSNYGYTF.

In terms of frequency, this clonotype is medium-sized (0.01 to 0.1%). The chain recombines TRBV13 with TRBJ2-3; TCRdb reports TRBD2, a call that lacks DNA to check it against. Germline V CDR1 and CDR2: PRHDT, FYEKMQ (reference sequence). This CDR3 is built from 15 residues. CDR3 loop: CASSSPLAGADTQYF.

CDR3 in amino acids: CASKLVSTSYNEQFF. V gene TRBV6-2 or TRBV6-3 combines with J gene TRBJ2-1. The germline V gene encodes CDR1 MNHEY and CDR2 SVGEGT. The CDR3 totals 15 residues.

V and J are TRBV6-2 or TRBV6-3 and TRBJ2-7; with no DNA, the TCRdb D assignment of TRBD1 cannot be verified. Germline assignment: CDR1 MNHEY and CDR2 SVGEGT. The CDR3 has 12 amino acids. CDR3: CASSRESYEQYF.

The chain has TRBV18 and TRBJ2-7; the TRBD2 assignment by TCRdb is unverifiable without DNA. The CDR3 sequence is 15 residues long. Germline assignment: CDR1 KGHSH and CDR2 LQKENI. The CDR3 sequence: CASSPGTSRPHEQYF.

The chain links TRBV6-2 or TRBV6-3 to TRBJ2-1; TCRdb outputs TRBD1, but without DNA this stays unchecked. This CDR3 comprises 14 residues. CDR1 is MNHEY and CDR2 is SVGEGT in the germline V gene. CDR3 in amino acids: CASSPGGEVIEQFF.

The CDR3 spells CAWSVPRGQPQHF. The chain carries TRBV30 and TRBJ1-5. The CDR3 runs 13 residues. Per the germline V gene, CDR1 is GTSNPN and CDR2 is SVGIG (reference sequence).

The V call is TRBV15, the J call TRBJ1-5; TCRdb picks TRBD1, but there is no DNA to check that call. Looked up from germline, CDR1 is LNHNV and CDR2 is YYDKDF (reference sequence). CDR3 length: 15 residues. The CDR3 reads CATSRIDRESQPQHF.

V and J are TRBV30 and TRBJ2-1; checking the TCRdb D call of TRBD2 is not possible without DNA. The CDR3 runs 14 residues. Per germline, CDR1 GTSNPN and CDR2 SVGIG (reference sequence). CDR3 loop: CAWKLAGLDNEQFF.

This clonotype is medium-sized by frequency. The chain recombines TRBV29-1 with TRBJ2-1; the TRBD2 assignment by TCRdb is unverifiable without DNA. Germline V gene sequence: CDR1 SQVTM, CDR2 ANQGSEA. The CDR3 is 13 residues long. CDR3 protein: CSVTTSGSGEQFF.

J is TRBJ2-1 and V is TRBV19; TCRdb's D call of TRBD2 is untestable without DNA. Germline V gene data show CDR1 as LNHDA and CDR2 as SQIVND (reference sequence). This CDR3 contains 14 residues. CDR3 residues: CASSRGLAFNEQFF.

The gene calls are TRBV19 and TRBJ2-4; TCRdb lists TRBD2, though no DNA is available to test this call. There are 18 residues in the CDR3. Germline assignment: CDR1 LNHDA and CDR2 SQIVND (reference sequence). CDR3 loop: CASTRAGGPSAPVNIQYF.

The J gene is TRBJ2-7, the V gene TRBV6-2 or TRBV6-3; TCRdb selects TRBD1, and the lack of DNA leaves this call unchecked. Germline CDR1 reads MNHEY; CDR2 reads SVGEGT. The CDR3 is 16 residues long. CDR3 region: CASSEALRTPAYEQYF.

The V gene is TRBV6-1, the J gene TRBJ2-5; lacking DNA, the TRBD1 call made by TCRdb goes unchecked. This CDR3 has 17 residues. The germline CDR1 and CDR2 sequences are MNHNS and SASEGT. The CDR3: CASSVGGVGGSSRAQYF.

The rearrangement uses TRBV5-6 and TRBJ1-2. Germline V gives CDR1 SGHDT, CDR2 YYEEEE. The CDR3 runs to 12 residues. The CDR3 sequence is CASSFSQRGYTF.

This clonotype shows up as medium-sized by frequency. This sequence joins TRBV11-3 and TRBJ2-3; no DNA is available, so the TRBD2 call from TCRdb remains unchecked. Germline values: CDR1 SGHNT, CDR2 YENEEA. The CDR3 runs 17 residues. The CDR3 loop reads CASSSLGLADGSDTQYF.

The chain employs TRBV5-6 and TRBJ2-3; TCRdb's D gene call, TRBD2, goes unchecked for lack of DNA. This CDR3 has 14 residues. The germline V gene encodes CDR1 SGHDT and CDR2 YYEEEE. CDR3: CASGAGGGTDTQYF.